The clone carrying this T cell receptor (beta chain) occurred many times. The data stem from a study of T cell repertoires in cytomegalovirus infection. V shed 10 bases and J shed 8 bases, with 17 bases lying between them. CDR3 length: 13 residues. MiXCR was run by TCRdb on the reads, yielding one entry per CDR3 protein. This sample yields about 460,000 distinct CDR3 sequences, of which roughly 10% are seen a single time; roughly 10% belongs to the top ten. The chain is built from TRBV12-3 or TRBV12-4 and TRBJ1-4, with D perhaps matching TRBD1 (5 bases). The specimen sequenced was PBMCs. This receptor was obtained from a human donor in good health (CMV status not recorded). Some clones in this sample may be carry-over from other donors' samples. CDR3 region: CATGLEQGEKLFF. CDR3 sequence (DNA): TGTGCCACCGGCTTAGAGCAGGGAGAAAAACTGTTTTTT.